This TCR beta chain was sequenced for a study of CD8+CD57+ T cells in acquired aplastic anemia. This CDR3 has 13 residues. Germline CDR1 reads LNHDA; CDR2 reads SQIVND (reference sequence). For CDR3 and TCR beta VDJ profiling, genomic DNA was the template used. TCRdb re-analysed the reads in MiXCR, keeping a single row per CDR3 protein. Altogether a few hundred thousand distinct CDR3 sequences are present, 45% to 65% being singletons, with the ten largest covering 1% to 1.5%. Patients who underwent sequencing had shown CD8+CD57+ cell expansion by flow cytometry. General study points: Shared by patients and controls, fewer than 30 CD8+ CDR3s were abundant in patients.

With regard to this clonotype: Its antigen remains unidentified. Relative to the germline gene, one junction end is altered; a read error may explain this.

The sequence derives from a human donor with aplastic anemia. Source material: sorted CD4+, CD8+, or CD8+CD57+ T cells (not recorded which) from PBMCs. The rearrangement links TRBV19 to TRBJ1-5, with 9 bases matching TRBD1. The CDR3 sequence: CANSMDRGQPQHF. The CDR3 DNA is TGTGCCAATAGTATGGACAGGGGCCAGCCCCAGCATTTT.